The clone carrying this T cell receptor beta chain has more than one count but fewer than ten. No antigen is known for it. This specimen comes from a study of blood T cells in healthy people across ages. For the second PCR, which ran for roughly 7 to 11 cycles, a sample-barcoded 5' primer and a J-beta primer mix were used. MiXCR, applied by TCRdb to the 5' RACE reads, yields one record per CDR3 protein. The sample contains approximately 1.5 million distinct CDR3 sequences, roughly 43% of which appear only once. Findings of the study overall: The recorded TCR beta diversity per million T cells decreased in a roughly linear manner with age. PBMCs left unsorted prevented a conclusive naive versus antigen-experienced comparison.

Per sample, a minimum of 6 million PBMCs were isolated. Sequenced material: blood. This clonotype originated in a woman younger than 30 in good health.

This CDR3 is CASSPTARTGELFF. In DNA, the CDR3 is TGTGCCAGCAGCCCGACAGCCCGAACCGGGGAGCTGTTTTTT. V gene TRBV7-3 combines with J gene TRBJ2-2; possibly TRBD1 for D (5 bases). Trimming left V 5 bases short and J 5 bases short, with 12 bases between. The CDR3 has 14 amino acids. Germline CDR1 SGHTA, CDR2 FQGTGA.